The present T cell receptor beta chain was sequenced within a study of blood T cell repertoires in COVID-19. Trimming took 3 bases from V and 1 from J, leaving 8 bases between them. Germline CDR1 SGHRS, CDR2 YFSETQ. This CDR3 has 15 amino acids. In the authors' workflow: The assay estimated nucleated cells by amplifying reference gene primers. Clones were read by immunoSEQ multiplex PCR, and TCRdb kept only the in-frame ones, dropping some. The V and J calls and the clone size are those of that table, but D and trimming were determined from the DNA. The sample shows hundreds of thousands of clones, 87% of them seen only once. Patients of the Seattle cohort, enrolled during active infection, were followed longitudinally.

This sequence originates from a woman aged 60-75 years with COVID-19, enrolled during active disease. What was sequenced was peripheral blood. This chain connects TRBV5-1 to TRBJ2-6, with D hard to call. Written as DNA, the CDR3 is TGCGCCAGCAGCTCTGGCCCATCTGGGGCCAACGTCCTGACTTTC. It codes for CASSSGPSGANVLTF.